The subject of this entry is one T cell receptor (beta chain). Its antigen is as yet unknown. V was pared by 3 bases and J by 3 bases, with 2 bases of the junction left unmatched. Germline V gene data show CDR1 as LNHDA and CDR2 as SQIVND (reference sequence). The CDR3 consists of 14 residues. The data are from a study of T cell clonotyping in hematopoietic cell transplantation. Study outcomes and limitations: Cells were unsorted, so CD4 and CD8 contributions were not separated. Recipient TCR diversity dropped after transplant; expanded clonotypes rose from day 30 to 180. Broader posttransplant TCR repertoire diversity was predicted by graft donor and pretransplant recipient Inverse Simpson Index values.

The table came from immunoSEQ multiplex PCR; TCRdb's copy has only in-frame clones and leaves some out. This sample has tens of thousands of clones; approximately 95% occur once, and the top ten carry roughly 0.91%. What was sequenced was peripheral blood mononuclear cells. V and J are TRBV19 and TRBJ1-1; 9 bases line up with TRBD1. The receptor was derived from a man aged 30-40 years in good health. Some clones in this sample may be carry-over from other donors' samples. CDR3: CASSIRTGDTEAFF. DNA for the CDR3: TGTGCCAGTAGTATCCGGACAGGGGACACTGAAGCTTTCTTT.